This T cell receptor beta chain comes out of a study of tumor-infiltrating lymphocytes in primary liver carcinoma. As for the study in general: Resecting the tumor surgically was how the patients' primary liver carcinoma was treated. Between 4.2 and 10 cm across, the tumors were all of stage T1-T3 N0M0. Study results and caveats: Tumor-adjacent and tumor-blood pairs overlapped less than tumor region pairs did.

Note on this clonotype: Its antigen is unknown. A read error may be the cause here, since a much bigger clone is one base away.

Germline DNA was also extracted, and blood RNA derived from unsorted whole blood. Donors were untreated and chronically infected with HBV. Total RNA amounting to roughly 450 ng was the source from which TCR beta cDNA was made with a constant-region primer. Libraries for TCR beta were built through three nested multiplex PCR rounds, which together made up a slightly modified ARM-PCR procedure. Each of the first two PCR rounds ran approximately 11 cycles with TRBV1-TRBV30 forward and C-beta reverse primers. TCRdb ran MiXCR on the multiplex PCR reads and lists one entry per CDR3 protein. Among approximately 340,000 distinct CDR3 sequences listed, about 61% were seen once. The CDR3 sequence is 15 residues long. Germline V CDR1 and CDR2: ENHRY, SYGVKD. With 3 bases clipped from V and 7 bases from J, the junction kept 10 bases outside the gene matches.

The sequence derives from a man in his forties with primary liver carcinoma and hepatitis B virus infection. The chain combines TRBV10-3 with TRBJ2-3; 7 bases map to TRBD2. Sequencing was done on a sample of peripheral blood. CDR3 protein: CAISDDNGEGYTQYF. CDR3 in DNA: TGTGCCATCAGTGACGATAACGGGGAGGGGTATACGCAGTATTTT.